This is a list of T cell receptor beta chains from one sample in a study of shared clonotypes between healthy human individuals. Here immunoSEQ multiplex PCR was the method, and the copy in TCRdb shows in-frame clones only, minus some. The sample has about 2.1 million clones, roughly 91% seen once; the top ten hold 1.7%. Specimen: naive CD8+ T cells from PBMCs. These receptors all stem from a man in his late teens or twenties in good health. Some clones in this sample may be carry-over from other donors' samples. Each CDR3 is given with its conserved first and last residue. D genes are given only for firm matches. Some rows mark clone size as missing; the rest say once, few, many or name a class of expanded clone.

size	D	V	J	DNA	CDR3
.	.	TRBV19	TRBJ2-7	TGTGCCAGTAGTCTAGCTGACTCACCACGATACGAGCAGTACTTC	CASSLADSPRYEQYF
.	TRBD2	TRBV5-1	TRBJ2-7	TGCGCCAGCAGCATCGGGACTAACTACGAGCAGTACTTC	CASSIGTNYEQYF
.	TRBD1	TRBV2	TRBJ1-1	TGTGCCAGCAAGTTGGGGACAGGGAACACTGAAGCTTTCTTT	CASKLGTGNTEAFF
.	.	TRBV9	TRBJ2-5	TGTGCCAGCAGCGTCGGCCCCGGGCCCCGGGCTAAGGAGACCCAGTACTTC	CASSVGPGPRAKETQYF
.	.	TRBV6-6	TRBJ1-2	TGTGCCAGCAGTTACTCAGGGGGTGTCTATGGCTACACCTTC	CASSYSGGVYGYTF
once	.	TRBV7-9	TRBJ1-1	TGTGCCAGCAGTCAAGGGGAGGGCACGAACACTGAAGCTTTCTTT	CASSQGEGTNTEAFF
.	.	TRBV5-1	TRBJ2-3	TGCGCCAGCAGCCCGGGCGGGGCAGATACGCAGTATTTT	CASSPGGADTQYF
.	TRBD1	TRBV4-1	TRBJ1-1	TGCGCCAGCAGCCTCATACTACAGGGGCAAGCCACTGAAGCTTTCTTT	CASSLILQGQATEAFF
.	.	TRBV13	TRBJ2-7	TGTGCCAGCAGCTTGGCAGGGAGAACCTACGAGCAGTACTTC	CASSLAGRTYEQYF
.	.	TRBV27	TRBJ2-5	TGTGCCAGCAGTTTATTCCGGGGGCTTGGGGAGACCCAGTACTTC	CASSLFRGLGETQYF
.	TRBD2	TRBV11-1	TRBJ2-1	TGTGCCAGCAGCGACTCATCTAGCGGGAGGGCAGCTGAGCAGTTCTTC	CASSDSSSGRAAEQFF
.	TRBD2	TRBV4-2	TRBJ2-7	TGTGCCAGCAGCCCCATCACCTTATTAGCGGGAGGCGACGAGCAGTACTTC	CASSPITLLAGGDEQYF
.	.	TRBV15	TRBJ1-1	TGTGCCACCAGCAGGGCGGCGGGGGCGTTCGCTGAAGCTTTCTTT	CATSRAAGAFAEAFF
.	TRBD2	TRBV7-7	TRBJ2-1	TGTGCCAGCAGTCATAGACTAGCGGAATGGCAGTTCTTC	CASSHRLAEWQFF
.	.	TRBV27	TRBJ2-2	TGTGCCAGCAGTCAAAGACAGGTCGCGAACACCGGGGAGCTGTTTTTT	CASSQRQVANTGELFF
.	.	TRBV7-8	TRBJ2-3	TGTGCCAGCAGCTTAGACTTAGGGTCCCTCATTCCTCCAGATACGCAGTATTTT	CASSLDLGSLIPPDTQYF
.	.	TRBV11-2	TRBJ2-3	TGTGCCAGCAGCTTAGATATTAGAACAGATACGCAGTATTTT	CASSLDIRTDTQYF
.	TRBD2	TRBV6-1	TRBJ2-1	TGTGCCAGCAGTGCCTGGACTAGCGGAAACAATGAGCAGTTCTTC	CASSAWTSGNNEQFF
.	TRBD1	TRBV9	TRBJ1-2	TGTGCCAGCAGCGTTTTGGGACAGGCGGGAGATGGCTACACCTTC	CASSVLGQAGDGYTF
.	TRBD2	TRBV9	TRBJ2-1	TGTGCCAGCAGCGTAGGTATGATTGCTAGCGGGAGGCCTTGGCAGTTCTTC	CASSVGMIASGRPWQFF